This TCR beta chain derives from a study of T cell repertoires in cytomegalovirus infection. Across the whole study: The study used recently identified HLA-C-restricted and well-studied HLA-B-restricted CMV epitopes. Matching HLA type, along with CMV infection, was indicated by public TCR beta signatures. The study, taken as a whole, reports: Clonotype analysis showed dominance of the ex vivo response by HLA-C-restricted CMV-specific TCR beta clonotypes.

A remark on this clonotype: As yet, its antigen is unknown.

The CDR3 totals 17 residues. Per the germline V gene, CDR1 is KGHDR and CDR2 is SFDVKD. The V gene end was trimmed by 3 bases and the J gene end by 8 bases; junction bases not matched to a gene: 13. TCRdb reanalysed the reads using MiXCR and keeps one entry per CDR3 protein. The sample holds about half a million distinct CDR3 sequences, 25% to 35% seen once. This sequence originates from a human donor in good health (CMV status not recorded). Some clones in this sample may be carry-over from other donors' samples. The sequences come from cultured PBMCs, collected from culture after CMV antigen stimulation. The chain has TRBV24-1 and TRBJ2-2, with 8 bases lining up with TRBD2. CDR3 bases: TGTGCCACCAGTGATGACACTAGCGGAGGCACGAGGGGGGAGCTGTTTTTT. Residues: CATSDDTSGGTRGELFF.